Listed below are T cell receptor beta chains from one sample, sequenced in a study of a mutant IDH1 vaccine in newly diagnosed glioma. The method was immunoSEQ multiplex PCR; TCRdb's version includes in-frame clones alone and lacks a portion of them. The data contain about 24,000 clones, roughly 85% of them singletons. These TCRs' antigens remain unknown. The starting material was PBMCs, obtained from a glioma patient whose treatment included an IDH1 peptide vaccine. The receptors come from a man in his forties with glioma. CDR3s include the opening cysteine and the closing phenylalanine or tryptophan. Not all rows give a size; the values are once, few, many and, for expanded clones, a class.

V,size,CDR3
TRBV6-6,NA,CASSPGTASGNTIYF
TRBV19,NA,CASSSFSGNTIYF
TRBV5-4,NA,CASSLGQYNEKLFF
TRBV5-1,NA,CASSLGGDDLPQHF
TRBV15,NA,CATSRGQGGEQFF
TRBV6-1,NA,CASSEAHLGQGAWGNEQFF
TRBV7-9,NA,CASSLARDSLREKLFF
TRBV7-6,few,CASSARPGETQYF
TRBV7-9,NA,CASSLDRGNQPQHF
TRBV14,NA,CASSQRNRAAGELFF
TRBV5-1,NA,CASSSIIQGNTEAFF
TRBV28,NA,CASKGTADTQYF
TRBV5-6,NA,CASSLISGRVADTQYF